Shown below are 14 T cell receptor beta chains from a single sample sequenced in a study of memory CD4+ T cells and cytomegalovirus serostatus. Sequenced by immunoSEQ multiplex PCR; TCRdb stores in-frame clones only, minus some. The data contain 50,000 to 55,000 clones, 60% to 80% of them singletons. The sort gate was single viable CD3+CD4+CD8-CD45RO+ cells for memory CD4+ T cells. The sequenced material came from memory CD4+ T cells from blood. These receptor sequences come from an adult in good health and CMV-seronegative.

The J gene is TRBJ2-5, the V gene TRBV9; D may match TRBD1 or TRBD2 (5 bases each). This CDR3 is 15 amino acids long. Trimming shortened V by 3 bases and J by 0 bases, and 12 bases separated the two germline ends. Germline V gene lookup returns CDR1 SGDLS and CDR2 YYNGEE. CDR3 DNA sequence: TGTGCCAGCAGCGGGTTGGGACGCGACCAAGAGACCCAGTACTTC. As protein: CASSGLGRDQETQYF.

The CDR3 nucleotides read TGTGCCTGGAGCGACGGGGGTGCCAAAAACATTCAGTACTTC. This encodes CAWSDGGAKNIQYF. V is TRBV30 and J is TRBJ2-4; perhaps TRBD2 as D (6 bases). CDR3 length: 14 residues. V was pared by 3 bases and J by 1 base, with 10 bases between. The germline gives CDR1 GTSNPN, CDR2 SVGIG (reference sequence).

The V call is TRBV4-1, the J call TRBJ1-4; D might be TRBD1 (5 bases). The CDR3 spans 15 residues. The germline gives CDR1 MGHRA, CDR2 YSYEKL. Trimming left V 4 bases short and J 3 bases short, with 12 bases between. CDR3 DNA: TGCGCCAGCAGCCTAACCGGGACCCCTAATGAAAAACTGTTTTTT. It yields the protein CASSLTGTPNEKLFF.

The chain is built from TRBV9 and TRBJ1-6, with TRBD1 matching over 11 bases. Germline V gene lookup returns CDR1 SGDLS and CDR2 YYNGEE. The CDR3 contains 16 residues. The V segment lost 2 bases and the J segment 9 bases; nucleotides outside the gene matches: 7. The DNA of the CDR3 is TGTGCCAGCAGCGTCGGGACAGGGGGAATTATTTCACCCCTCCACTTT. Protein sequence: CASSVGTGGIISPLHF. Full variable domain (outside the CDR3, taken from reference TRBV9 and TRBJ1-6): DSGVTQTPKHLITATGQRVTLRCSPRSGDLSVYWYQQSLDQGLQFLIQYYNGEERAKGNILERFSAQQFPDLHSELNLSSLELGDSALYFCASSVGTGGIISPLHFGNGTRLTVT.

The chain links TRBV19 to TRBJ1-2; D may be TRBD1 (6 bases). This CDR3 has 15 residues. CDR1 is LNHDA and CDR2 is SQIVND in the germline V gene (reference sequence). The V gene lost 0 bases and the J gene lost 5 bases, with 13 bases spanning the gap. CDR3 sequence (DNA): TGTGCCAGTAGTATAGATCAACAGGGATGGTATGGCTACACCTTC. Encoded protein: CASSIDQQGWYGYTF.

This chain uses TRBV11-2 with TRBJ2-4; 8 bases are a match to TRBD1. Looked up from germline, CDR1 is SGHAT and CDR2 is FQNNGV. This CDR3 is 17 amino acids long. V lost 1 base to trimming and J lost 3 bases; unmatched junction nucleotides: 8. This CDR3 reads CASSLVAGQGNKNIQYF. DNA for the CDR3: TGTGCCAGCAGCTTAGTGGCCGGACAGGGTAACAAAAACATTCAGTACTTC.

The chain joins TRBV5-4 to TRBJ1-1; a possible D gene is TRBD1 (6 bases). The CDR3 spans 15 residues. Per the germline V gene, CDR1 is SGHNT and CDR2 is YYREEE (reference sequence). Between the trimmed V and J ends, which lost 2 bases and 4 bases, there was a span of 15 bases. The CDR3 nucleotides are TGTGCCAGCAGCTTAGGGGGGTTGGGATTCACTGAAGCTTTCTTT. It is translated as CASSLGGLGFTEAFF.

V and J are TRBV7-9 and TRBJ1-5, with D perhaps matching TRBD1 (5 bases). Germline V gives CDR1 SEHNR, CDR2 FQNEAQ (reference sequence). The V end lost 6 bases, the J end lost 6 bases, and 15 bases lay between the germline ends. This CDR3 region has 14 residues. The CDR3 DNA reads TGTGCCAGCAGTCGGGGGTCCGGGTTTCAGCCCCAGCATTTT. Protein product: CASSRGSGFQPQHF.

This clone has only a few counts. V and J are TRBV6-1 and TRBJ1-5, with D possibly being TRBD1 (5 bases). Germline CDR1 and CDR2: MNHNS and SASEGT. This CDR3 has 14 residues. V lost 8 bases, J lost 3 bases, and 14 bases lay in between. DNA of the CDR3: TGTGCCAGCTGTCAGGGACTCAACAATCAGCCCCAGCATTTT. Translating it yields CASCQGLNNQPQHF.

This rearrangement joins TRBV5-1 to TRBJ1-2; D is perhaps TRBD1 (5 bases). The CDR3 extends over 15 amino acids. Between the trimmed V and J ends, which lost 2 bases and 0 bases, there was a span of 11 bases. Germline-derived CDR1 and CDR2 are SGHRS and YFSETQ. The chain's CDR3 is CASSLSGASNYGYTF. Here the CDR3 DNA reads TGCGCCAGCAGCTTAAGCGGGGCTTCTAACTATGGCTACACCTTC. The variable domain in full, with the rest retrieved from reference TRBV5-1 and TRBJ1-2, is KAGVTQTPRYLIKTRGQQVTLSCSPISGHRSVSWYQQTPGQGLQFLFEYFSETQRNKGNFPGRFSGRQFSNSRSEMNVSTLELGDSALYLCASSLSGASNYGYTFGSGTRLTVV.

The J gene is TRBJ2-4, the V gene TRBV30, with 7 bases that match TRBD1. V was pared by 2 bases and J by 3 bases, with 7 bases of the junction left unmatched. There are 15 residues in the CDR3. Germline CDR1 reads GTSNPN; CDR2 reads SVGIG (reference sequence). The CDR3 spells CAWSSGGVGKNIQYF. The CDR3 DNA follows: TGTGCCTGGAGTTCAGGGGGAGTAGGCAAAAACATTCAGTACTTC. Full variable domain (outside the CDR3, taken from reference TRBV30 and TRBJ2-4): SQTIHQWPATLVQPVGSPLSLECTVEGTSNPNLYWYRQAAGRGLQLLFYSVGIGQISSEVPQNLSASRPQDRQFILSSKKLLLSDSGFYLCAWSSGGVGKNIQYFGAGTRLSVL.

J is TRBJ1-4 and V is TRBV5-1, with 8 bases identical to TRBD1. This CDR3 has 13 amino acids. CDR1 and CDR2 from the germline V gene are SGHRS and YFSETQ. V lost 6 bases, J lost 8 bases, and 6 bases stayed unmatched. CDR3 region: CASKETGVEKLFF. The CDR3 bases are TGCGCCAGCAAGGAGACAGGGGTAGAAAAACTGTTTTTT.

This chain connects TRBV6-6 to TRBJ2-5; D may be TRBD1 (6 bases). The CDR3 is 15 amino acids. Germline assignment: CDR1 MNHNY and CDR2 SVGAGI (reference sequence). Trimming took 6 bases from V and 1 from J, leaving 15 bases between them. In DNA, the CDR3 is TGTGCCAGCAGCAAGAGTGGGACATCCCAAGAGACCCAGTACTTC. Its protein is CASSKSGTSQETQYF.

V usage is TRBV6-5 and J usage is TRBJ1-1; no clear D. The V end was cut by 6 bases, the J end by 3 bases, with 17 bases between. In germline, CDR1 is MNHEY, CDR2 SVGAGI. The CDR3 totals 15 residues. The CDR3 DNA is TGTGCCAGCAGGCCTTCTTCGGGCCTCCACACTGAAGCTTTCTTT. It codes for CASRPSSGLHTEAFF.